This T cell receptor (beta chain) comes out of a study of blood T cells in healthy people across ages. Notes on the study in general: Higher diversity and more naive CD4+ cells were features of long-lived donors, compared to aged donors.

Sample-barcoded 5' priming and a J-beta primer mix drove a second PCR of about 6 to 12 cycles. TCRdb re-analysed the 5' RACE reads in MiXCR, keeping a single row per CDR3 protein. The sample holds over 600,000 distinct CDR3 sequences, roughly three fifths seen once. On this clonotype: Its specificity is unknown.

Unmatched junction bases numbered 14, after V lost 5 bases and J lost 8 bases. This CDR3 has 18 residues. Germline assignment: CDR1 SGDLS and CDR2 YYNGEE. The chain carries TRBV9 and TRBJ2-3; 16 bases line up with TRBD2. This TCR came from a man aged 35 to 55 in good health. The sample taken for sequencing was blood. CDR3: CASSSSPGLAGGLGTQYF. Written as DNA, the CDR3 is TGTGCCAGCAGTAGTTCTCCGGGACTAGCGGGGGGGCTTGGTACGCAGTATTTT.